These T cell receptor beta chains were read from a single sample in a study of Ad26.COV2.S vaccination and SARS-CoV-2 variants. Sequencing was performed with immunoSEQ multiplex PCR; in TCRdb, only in-frame clones are kept and a portion is missing. The sample contains about 420,000 clones, roughly 90% of which appear only once. The sequenced sample was peripheral blood, obtained in a trial of Ad26.COV2.S vaccine versus placebo. The source is a person aged 18-65 years who received the Ad26.COV2.S COVID-19 vaccine or a placebo. CDR3s include the opening cysteine and the closing phenylalanine or tryptophan. Fields, in order: CDR3 protein, CDR3 DNA, D gene, clone size, V gene, J gene. D genes are given only for firm matches. Not every row has a clone size; where given, it reads once, few, many or a size class.

CDR3 protein: CASSLGTGADNEQFF
CDR3 DNA: TGTGCCAGCAGCTTAGGGACAGGGGCTGACAATGAGCAGTTCTTC
D gene: TRBD1
clone size: .
V gene: TRBV13
J gene: TRBJ2-1

CDR3 protein: CASSTTGNGGYTF
CDR3 DNA: TGTGCCAGCAGCACCACAGGGAATGGCGGCTACACCTTC
D gene: .
clone size: .
V gene: TRBV28
J gene: TRBJ1-2

CDR3 protein: CASSQERWQGITGELFF
CDR3 DNA: TGCGCCAGCAGCCAAGAGCGCTGGCAGGGGATCACCGGGGAGCTGTTTTTT
D gene: .
clone size: .
V gene: TRBV4-3
J gene: TRBJ2-2

CDR3 protein: CASTFAGRGELFF
CDR3 DNA: TGTGCCAGCACATTTGCGGGTCGAGGGGAGCTGTTTTTT
D gene: .
clone size: .
V gene: TRBV25-1
J gene: TRBJ2-2

CDR3 protein: CASSSGEGHFGNTIYF
CDR3 DNA: TGTGCCAGCAGCTCCGGGGAGGGACATTTTGGAAACACCATATATTTT
D gene: .
clone size: .
V gene: TRBV21-1
J gene: TRBJ1-3

CDR3 protein: CASSLGASKKETQYF
CDR3 DNA: TGTGCCAGCAGCCTGGGGGCCTCCAAAAAAGAGACCCAGTACTTC
D gene: .
clone size: .
V gene: TRBV7-3
J gene: TRBJ2-5

CDR3 protein: CASSLAGANVLTF
CDR3 DNA: TGTGCCAGCAGCTTAGCAGGGGCCAACGTCCTGACTTTC
D gene: .
clone size: .
V gene: TRBV11-3
J gene: TRBJ2-6

CDR3 protein: CASSPGGDRVSYEQYF
CDR3 DNA: TGTGCCAGCAGCCCAGGAGGGGACAGGGTCTCCTACGAGCAGTACTTC
D gene: TRBD1
clone size: .
V gene: TRBV28
J gene: TRBJ2-7

CDR3 protein: CSAYTQGRTDTQYF
CDR3 DNA: TGCAGCGCCTACACACAGGGGCGCACAGATACGCAGTATTTT
D gene: TRBD1
clone size: once
V gene: TRBV29-1
J gene: TRBJ2-3

CDR3 protein: CASSVGDRRSAGYTF
CDR3 DNA: TGTGCCAGCAGCGTTGGGGACAGACGCTCGGCTGGCTACACCTTC
D gene: TRBD1
clone size: .
V gene: TRBV9
J gene: TRBJ1-2

CDR3 protein: CASSIVRAGDQETQYF
CDR3 DNA: TGTGCCAGTAGTATAGTCCGGGCAGGGGACCAAGAGACCCAGTACTTC
D gene: .
clone size: .
V gene: TRBV19
J gene: TRBJ2-5

CDR3 protein: CASSRGGPTDTQYF
CDR3 DNA: TGTGCCAGCAGCCGTGGGGGGCCCACAGATACGCAGTATTTT
D gene: .
clone size: .
V gene: TRBV7-8
J gene: TRBJ2-3

CDR3 protein: CASSELGGETQYF
CDR3 DNA: TGTGCCAGCAGTGAACTGGGGGGGGAGACCCAGTACTTC
D gene: TRBD2
clone size: .
V gene: TRBV2
J gene: TRBJ2-5

CDR3 protein: CASSLRKLYTEAFF
CDR3 DNA: TGTGCCAGCAGTTTGAGGAAATTATACACTGAAGCTTTCTTT
D gene: .
clone size: .
V gene: TRBV28
J gene: TRBJ1-1

CDR3 protein: CASSYKRQGPGTEAFF
CDR3 DNA: TGTGCCAGCAGTTACAAACGACAAGGGCCGGGGACGGAAGCTTTCTTT
D gene: .
clone size: once
V gene: TRBV6-5
J gene: TRBJ1-1

CDR3 protein: CATKRGDSTDTQYF
CDR3 DNA: TGTGCCACCAAGCGGGGGGACAGCACAGATACGCAGTATTTT
D gene: TRBD2
clone size: .
V gene: TRBV28
J gene: TRBJ2-3

CDR3 protein: CAWATGYRGAETQYF
CDR3 DNA: TGTGCCTGGGCTACCGGTTACAGGGGCGCAGAGACCCAGTACTTC
D gene: TRBD1
clone size: .
V gene: TRBV30
J gene: TRBJ2-5

CDR3 protein: CASSVSGGETQYF
CDR3 DNA: TGTGCCAGCAGCGTATCTGGAGGGGAGACCCAGTACTTC
D gene: .
clone size: few
V gene: TRBV9
J gene: TRBJ2-5

CDR3 protein: CASSQGTNSGNTIYF
CDR3 DNA: TGCGCCAGCAGCCAAGGAACGAACTCTGGAAACACCATATATTTT
D gene: .
clone size: .
V gene: TRBV4-1
J gene: TRBJ1-3

CDR3 protein: CASSIGGGNTEAFF
CDR3 DNA: TGTGCCAGTAGTATAGGTGGGGGGAACACTGAAGCTTTCTTT
D gene: .
clone size: .
V gene: TRBV19
J gene: TRBJ1-1

CDR3 protein: CASSQANRRGGELFF
CDR3 DNA: TGCGCCAGCAGCCAGGCAAACAGGAGGGGCGGGGAGCTGTTTTTT
D gene: .
clone size: .
V gene: TRBV4-1
J gene: TRBJ2-2

CDR3 protein: CASGPVNTEAFF
CDR3 DNA: TGTGCCAGCGGTCCGGTGAACACTGAAGCTTTCTTT
D gene: .
clone size: .
V gene: TRBV28
J gene: TRBJ1-1

CDR3 protein: CASRAPGRRGGEQYF
CDR3 DNA: TGCGCCAGCAGGGCCCCGGGCCGGCGAGGGGGCGAGCAGTACTTC
D gene: .
clone size: .
V gene: TRBV5-1
J gene: TRBJ2-7

CDR3 protein: CASSPNTGLEETQYF
CDR3 DNA: TGTGCCAGCAGCCCCAACACAGGTTTAGAAGAGACCCAGTACTTC
D gene: .
clone size: .
V gene: TRBV7-6
J gene: TRBJ2-5

CDR3 protein: CASSLLHQTRLNYGYTF
CDR3 DNA: TGTGCCAGCAGCTTGCTACACCAAACCAGACTTAACTATGGCTACACCTTC
D gene: .
clone size: .
V gene: TRBV5-6
J gene: TRBJ1-2

CDR3 protein: CASSEGAGTGELFF
CDR3 DNA: TGCGCCAGCAGCGAGGGGGCGGGCACCGGGGAGCTGTTTTTT
D gene: TRBD1
clone size: .
V gene: TRBV5-1
J gene: TRBJ2-2

CDR3 protein: CSVGWQGTGELFF
CDR3 DNA: TGCAGCGTTGGCTGGCAGGGCACCGGGGAGCTGTTTTTT
D gene: .
clone size: .
V gene: TRBV29-1
J gene: TRBJ2-2

CDR3 protein: CSAAPTGGYGYTF
CDR3 DNA: TGCAGCGCCGCCCCAACAGGGGGCTATGGCTACACCTTC
D gene: TRBD1
clone size: .
V gene: TRBV29-1
J gene: TRBJ1-2

CDR3 protein: CASSQDPEIAGTGELFF
CDR3 DNA: TGCGCCAGCAGCCAAGATCCCGAGATAGCGGGCACCGGGGAGCTGTTTTTT
D gene: TRBD2
clone size: .
V gene: TRBV4-1
J gene: TRBJ2-2

CDR3 protein: CASSQARAGNSPLHF
CDR3 DNA: TGCGCCAGCAGCCAGGCCCGGGCCGGGAATTCACCCCTCCACTTT
D gene: .
clone size: few
V gene: TRBV4-3
J gene: TRBJ1-6

CDR3 protein: CASSFMGGDEKLFF
CDR3 DNA: TGCGCCAGCAGCTTTATGGGTGGAGATGAAAAACTGTTTTTT
D gene: .
clone size: .
V gene: TRBV5-1
J gene: TRBJ1-4

CDR3 protein: CAWIWRGAGETQYF
CDR3 DNA: TGTGCCTGGATCTGGCGGGGGGCCGGGGAGACCCAGTACTTC
D gene: TRBD2
clone size: .
V gene: TRBV30
J gene: TRBJ2-5

CDR3 protein: CASSFRGSHNSPLHF
CDR3 DNA: TGTGCCAGCAGTTTCCGGGGGTCCCATAATTCACCCCTCCACTTT
D gene: .
clone size: .
V gene: TRBV27
J gene: TRBJ1-6

CDR3 protein: CASSAQSYNEQFF
CDR3 DNA: TGTGCCAGCAGCGCCCAATCCTACAATGAGCAGTTCTTC
D gene: .
clone size: .
V gene: TRBV9
J gene: TRBJ2-1

CDR3 protein: CASSYSGRTSGNTIYF
CDR3 DNA: TGTGCCAGCAGTTACTCTGGCCGGACCTCTGGAAACACCATATATTTT
D gene: .
clone size: .
V gene: TRBV6-5
J gene: TRBJ1-3

CDR3 protein: CASSLAGFDRELFF
CDR3 DNA: TGTGCCAGCAGCTTGGCAGGATTTGATAGGGAGCTGTTTTTT
D gene: .
clone size: .
V gene: TRBV5-4
J gene: TRBJ2-2

CDR3 protein: CASSLGGSYNEQFF
CDR3 DNA: TGTGCCAGCAGCTTGGGGGGGTCCTACAATGAGCAGTTCTTC
D gene: .
clone size: .
V gene: TRBV5-5
J gene: TRBJ2-1

CDR3 protein: CASSIQGGDEQYF
CDR3 DNA: TGTGCCAGTAGTATCCAGGGCGGCGACGAGCAGTACTTC
D gene: .
clone size: .
V gene: TRBV19
J gene: TRBJ2-7

CDR3 protein: CASSEHGEQFF
CDR3 DNA: TGTGCCAGCAGTGAACACGGTGAGCAGTTCTTC
D gene: .
clone size: once
V gene: TRBV27
J gene: TRBJ2-1

CDR3 protein: CASSYTRRGAHSGNTIYF
CDR3 DNA: TGTGCCAGCAGTTATACGAGAAGAGGCGCTCACTCTGGAAACACCATATATTTT
D gene: .
clone size: .
V gene: TRBV6-2/TRBV6-3
J gene: TRBJ1-3

CDR3 protein: CASSLVLSGGAEKLFF
CDR3 DNA: TGTGCCAGCAGCTTGGTTCTTTCAGGTGGTGCTGAAAAACTGTTTTTT
D gene: .
clone size: .
V gene: TRBV5-6
J gene: TRBJ1-4

CDR3 protein: CAISVRDRGSYEQYF
CDR3 DNA: TGTGCCATCAGCGTCCGGGACAGGGGGTCCTACGAGCAGTACTTC
D gene: TRBD1
clone size: once
V gene: TRBV10-3
J gene: TRBJ2-7

CDR3 protein: CASSRGDRINQPQHF
CDR3 DNA: TGTGCCAGCAGCCGGGGGGACAGGATCAATCAGCCCCAGCATTTT
D gene: TRBD1
clone size: .
V gene: TRBV7-8
J gene: TRBJ1-5

CDR3 protein: CASSARTGLYEQYF
CDR3 DNA: TGTGCCAGCAGCGCCCGGACGGGACTCTACGAGCAGTACTTC
D gene: .
clone size: once
V gene: TRBV5-8
J gene: TRBJ2-7

CDR3 protein: CASSSQDFYGYTF
CDR3 DNA: TGTGCCAGCTCCAGTCAGGATTTCTATGGCTACACCTTC
D gene: .
clone size: .
V gene: TRBV19
J gene: TRBJ1-2

CDR3 protein: CASSLTGGAIWEAFF
CDR3 DNA: TGTGCCAGCAGCTTGACAGGGGGCGCGATTTGGGAAGCTTTCTTT
D gene: TRBD1
clone size: once
V gene: TRBV5-6
J gene: TRBJ1-1

CDR3 protein: CASSLSTGNTEAFF
CDR3 DNA: TGTGCCAGCAGCTTATCGACGGGGAACACTGAAGCTTTCTTT
D gene: .
clone size: .
V gene: TRBV11-2
J gene: TRBJ1-1

CDR3 protein: CASSLIISAYEQYF
CDR3 DNA: TGTGCCAGCAGTTTAATCATTTCGGCCTACGAGCAGTACTTC
D gene: .
clone size: .
V gene: TRBV28
J gene: TRBJ2-7

CDR3 protein: CATSSLTPAPGYGYTF
CDR3 DNA: TGTGCCACCAGCAGCCTGACTCCGGCCCCGGGCTATGGCTACACCTTC
D gene: .
clone size: once
V gene: TRBV15
J gene: TRBJ1-2

CDR3 protein: CASSPRDSWGTGFHNEQFF
CDR3 DNA: TGTGCCAGCAGTCCCCGGGACAGTTGGGGGACGGGGTTTCACAATGAGCAGTTCTTC
D gene: TRBD1
clone size: .
V gene: TRBV28
J gene: TRBJ2-1

CDR3 protein: CASSVGWEDRLGYTF
CDR3 DNA: TGTGCCAGCAGCGTAGGATGGGAGGACAGACTCGGCTACACCTTC
D gene: .
clone size: .
V gene: TRBV9
J gene: TRBJ1-2

CDR3 protein: CASSGDLGMVFAETQYF
CDR3 DNA: TGTGCCAGCAGTGGGGATTTGGGCATGGTGTTCGCGGAGACCCAGTACTTC
D gene: .
clone size: .
V gene: TRBV6-1
J gene: TRBJ2-5

CDR3 protein: CASSMDRGADTQYF
CDR3 DNA: TGTGCCAGCAGCATGGACAGGGGAGCAGATACGCAGTATTTT
D gene: TRBD1
clone size: .
V gene: TRBV5-4
J gene: TRBJ2-3

CDR3 protein: CATRLWGNQNTEAFF
CDR3 DNA: TGTGCCACACGCCTGTGGGGAAACCAGAACACTGAAGCTTTCTTT
D gene: .
clone size: .
V gene: TRBV10-3
J gene: TRBJ1-1

CDR3 protein: CASSGGQGAYEQYF
CDR3 DNA: TGTGCCAGCAGTGGAGGACAGGGGGCGTACGAGCAGTACTTC
D gene: TRBD1
clone size: once
V gene: TRBV2
J gene: TRBJ2-7

CDR3 protein: CASSFLGGDWSRQYF
CDR3 DNA: TGTGCCAGCAGCTTTCTCGGGGGGGACTGGTCCCGGCAGTACTTC
D gene: TRBD2
clone size: .
V gene: TRBV13
J gene: TRBJ2-7

CDR3 protein: CASSLEWGGEQFF
CDR3 DNA: TGTGCCAGCAGCTTAGAATGGGGAGGGGAGCAGTTCTTC
D gene: TRBD2
clone size: .
V gene: TRBV7-2
J gene: TRBJ2-1

CDR3 protein: CASSPMAGGNGELFF
CDR3 DNA: TGTGCCAGCAGCCCTATGGCAGGGGGAAACGGGGAGCTGTTTTTT
D gene: TRBD1
clone size: .
V gene: TRBV3-1/TRBV3-2
J gene: TRBJ2-2

CDR3 protein: CASSLDERRRTEAFF
CDR3 DNA: TGCGCCAGCAGCTTGGACGAGAGAAGAAGGACTGAAGCTTTCTTT
D gene: .
clone size: .
V gene: TRBV5-1
J gene: TRBJ1-1